The clone carrying this T cell receptor (beta chain) has a single count. This record comes from a study of T cell changes during pregnancy in multiple sclerosis. Clones were sequenced by immunoSEQ multiplex PCR, and TCRdb holds only the in-frame ones, with some missing. Counted here are around 58,000 clones, around 90% occurring once; the ten biggest clones make up roughly 0.85%. Looked up from germline, CDR1 is MNHEY and CDR2 is SVGAGI. CDR3 length equals 14 residues. The junction had 5 bases not matched to a gene; V was cut back by 6 bases and J by 6 bases. The receptor comes from a female donor with multiple sclerosis, enrolled in a pregnancy study. Sequencing used peripheral blood, obtained before pregnancy. The chain employs TRBV6-5 and TRBJ1-4, with 9 bases lining up with TRBD1. CDR3 loop: CASRQTGGYEKLFF. DNA of the CDR3: TGTGCCAGCAGGCAGACAGGGGGATATGAAAAACTGTTTTTT.